These 9 T cell receptor beta chains were sequenced from one sample in a study of OX40 agonist ivuxolimab in advanced cancers. TCRdb's copy holds only in-frame clones and misses some; the assay was immunoSEQ multiplex PCR. The sample lists 55,000 to 75,000 clones, 70% to 85% occurring once. Sequences were derived from CD4+ or CD8+ T cells sorted from blood, sampled in a trial of the OX40 agonist ivuxolimab. These receptor sequences come from an adult with an advanced solid tumor such as melanoma, head and neck, liver or kidney cancer.

This clone was detected only once. This sequence joins TRBV4-3 and TRBJ1-2, with TRBD1 as a possible D gene (5 bases). Trimming took 2 bases from V and 4 from J, leaving 8 bases between them. In germline, CDR1 is LGHNA, CDR2 YSLEER. This CDR3 has 13 residues. The CDR3 DNA follows: TGCGCCAGCAGCCAAAGGGACGGCTATGGCTACACCTTC. Translating gives CASSQRDGYGYTF.

This clone has ten or more counts. The chain is built from TRBV4-1 and TRBJ1-2, with D maybe TRBD1 (6 bases). CDR1 and CDR2 (germline): MGHRA, YSYEKL. There are 16 residues in the CDR3. Between the trimmed V and J ends, which lost 0 bases and 5 bases, there was a span of 16 bases. The CDR3 is CASSQDRSGGLYGYTF. The CDR3 DNA follows: TGCGCCAGCAGCCAAGATCGTTCGGGGGGCTTGTATGGCTACACCTTC.

The V gene is TRBV5-4, the J gene TRBJ1-1; TRBD1 is a possible D gene (5 bases). The CDR3 length is 14 residues. V was clipped by 4 bases and J by 1 base, with 11 bases between them. The germline gives CDR1 SGHNT, CDR2 YYREEE (reference sequence). CDR3 nucleotide sequence: TGTGCCAGCAGCCCGGGACGGACGAACACTGAAGCTTTCTTT. Its protein product is CASSPGRTNTEAFF.

The V gene is TRBV7-9, the J gene TRBJ1-5; 8 bases are shared with TRBD1. V lost 5 bases to trimming and J lost 3 bases; unmatched junction nucleotides: 0. The V gene's germline CDR1 is SEHNR and CDR2 FQNEAQ (reference sequence). This CDR3 has 13 amino acids. The CDR3 protein is CASSQGANQPQHF. The CDR3 DNA is TGTGCCAGCAGCCAGGGGGCCAATCAGCCCCAGCATTTT.

The count of this clone is one. The genes are TRBV6-5 and TRBJ2-3, with unresolved D. The V gene's germline CDR1 is MNHEY and CDR2 SVGAGI. The CDR3 contains 14 residues. With 5 bases removed from V and 2 bases from J, the gap between germline ends came to 11 bases. CDR3 region: CASSPLPITDTQYF. CDR3 bases: TGTGCCAGCAGTCCCCTCCCAATCACAGATACGCAGTATTTT.

The rearrangement uses TRBV19 and TRBJ1-3; tentative D call: TRBD1 (5 bases). Germline V lookup: CDR1 LNHDA, CDR2 SQIVND (reference sequence). Trimming stripped 5 bases from V and 2 bases from J, with 7 bases between. CDR3 length: 13 amino acids. CDR3 coding DNA: TGTGCCAGTAGTCCAGGGACTGGAAACACCATATATTTT. Its protein product is CASSPGTGNTIYF.

The chain has TRBV7-3 and TRBJ2-7; no clear D gene. Germline CDR1 is SGHTA and CDR2 is FQGTGA. This CDR3 is 13 amino acids long. Trimming left V 1 base short and J 5 bases short, with 9 bases between. Written as DNA, the CDR3 is TGTGCCAGCAGCTTAAAGGGTAGCCACGAGCAGTACGTC. Translation: CASSLKGSHEQYV.

The chain couples TRBV28 to TRBJ2-5; unclear D gene. This CDR3 has 14 amino acids. Trimming took 1 base from V and 1 from J, leaving 7 bases between them. Per germline, CDR1 MDHEN and CDR2 SYDVKM. Written as DNA, the CDR3 is TGTGCCAGCAGTTTATCAGCCAGCCAAGAGACCCAGTACTTC. Its translation: CASSLSASQETQYF.

This CDR3 is CASSYGRLGANEKLFF. The CDR3 DNA reads TGTGCCAGCAGTTATGGGCGATTGGGGGCTAATGAAAAACTGTTTTTT. V is TRBV2 and J is TRBJ1-4, with D tentatively TRBD1 (5 bases). Trimming removed 5 bases from V and 3 bases from J, with 16 bases in between. This CDR3 comprises 16 residues. Per the germline V gene, CDR1 is SNHLY and CDR2 is FYNNEI.